Listed below are T cell receptor beta chains from one sample, sequenced in a study of cytomegalovirus exposure and HLA in healthy donors. Profiled with immunoSEQ multiplex PCR; TCRdb holds only in-frame clones, not every one. The sample holds about 220,000 clones, about 70% seen once. Sequences were obtained from PBMCs. Source of these receptors: a woman aged 25 to 39 in good health and CMV-seronegative. Each CDR3 is given with its conserved first and last residue. The order of the fields is J gene, CDR3 length, V gene, clone size, D gene, CDR3 protein, CDR3 DNA. The D gene is left open where the match is weak. Clone size, where shown, is once, few, many, or a class for clones that have expanded.

J: TRBJ1-2
length: 15
V: TRBV4-2
size: few
D: TRBD1
CDR3: CASSQDWTGGYGYTF
DNA: TGTGCCAGCAGCCAAGATTGGACAGGGGGTTATGGCTACACCTTC

J: TRBJ2-7
length: 17
V: TRBV12-5
size: .
D: TRBD1
CDR3: CASGLVLNRDSMYEQYF
DNA: TGTGCTAGTGGTTTGGTATTAAACCGGGACAGTATGTACGAGCAGTACTTC

J: TRBJ2-3
length: 16
V: TRBV6-4
size: .
D: TRBD2
CDR3: CASSATSGGGTDTQYF
DNA: TGTGCCAGCAGTGCGACTAGCGGGGGGGGCACAGATACGCAGTATTTT

J: TRBJ1-5
length: 14
V: TRBV6-1
size: .
D: .
CDR3: CASSDRDTYQPQHF
DNA: TGTGCCAGCAGCGACCGGGACACGTATCAGCCCCAGCATTTT

J: TRBJ2-3
length: 16
V: TRBV7-6
size: .
D: TRBD2
CDR3: CASSQLAGVFTDTQYF
DNA: TGTGCCAGCAGCCAACTAGCGGGGGTTTTCACAGATACGCAGTATTTT

J: TRBJ2-1
length: 15
V: TRBV7-9
size: .
D: TRBD2
CDR3: CASSPTGLAYGEQFF
DNA: TGTGCCAGCAGCCCGACCGGACTAGCGTACGGTGAGCAGTTCTTC

J: TRBJ1-1
length: 15
V: TRBV30
size: .
D: TRBD1
CDR3: CAWSTLGQGATEAFF
DNA: TGTGCCTGGAGTACGCTGGGTCAGGGGGCCACTGAAGCTTTCTTT

J: TRBJ1-2
length: 11
V: TRBV29-1
size: .
D: .
CDR3: CSVEGEYGYTF
DNA: TGCAGCGTTGAAGGGGAGTATGGCTACACCTTC

J: TRBJ1-6
length: 14
V: TRBV6-1
size: .
D: TRBD1
CDR3: CASRGQVGNSPLHF
DNA: TGTGCCAGCAGGGGACAGGTGGGGAATTCACCCCTCCACTTT

J: TRBJ1-1
length: 13
V: TRBV6-1
size: .
D: .
CDR3: CASSAEWNTEAFF
DNA: TGTGCCAGCAGCGCCGAGTGGAACACTGAAGCTTTCTTT

J: TRBJ1-5
length: 16
V: TRBV30
size: .
D: TRBD1
CDR3: CAWSVTGGRRNQPQHF
DNA: TGTGCCTGGAGTGTGACAGGGGGGAGGCGCAATCAGCCCCAGCATTTT

J: TRBJ2-7
length: 15
V: TRBV5-6
size: few
D: .
CDR3: CASSLGAGAYYEQYF
DNA: TGTGCCAGCAGCTTGGGGGCGGGGGCCTATTACGAGCAGTACTTC

J: TRBJ1-6
length: 17
V: TRBV1
size: few
D: .
CDR3: CTSGQGALFLGNSPLHF
DNA: TGCACCAGCGGACAGGGGGCGCTTTTTTTGGGCAATTCACCCCTCCACTTT

J: TRBJ2-7
length: 15
V: TRBV11-2
size: .
D: TRBD2
CDR3: CASSFRGTTSSEQYF
DNA: TGTGCCAGCAGCTTCCGAGGGACTACATCGTCAGAGCAGTACTTC

J: TRBJ1-5
length: 15
V: TRBV15
size: .
D: .
CDR3: CATSADLGGSQPQHF
DNA: TGTGCCACCAGCGCGGACCTAGGAGGAAGTCAGCCCCAGCATTTT

J: TRBJ1-2
length: 16
V: TRBV30
size: .
D: .
CDR3: CAYPHEGSGRNYGYTF
DNA: TGTGCCTACCCCCACGAGGGCTCGGGAAGGAACTATGGCTACACCTTC

J: TRBJ1-2
length: 14
V: TRBV25-1
size: .
D: .
CDR3: CASSDDSAFYGYTF
DNA: TGTGCCAGCAGTGACGACTCAGCCTTTTATGGCTACACCTTC

J: TRBJ1-4
length: 15
V: TRBV4-1
size: .
D: .
CDR3: CASSRYRATNEKLFF
DNA: TGCGCCAGCAGCCGATACAGGGCGACTAATGAAAAACTGTTTTTT

J: TRBJ2-7
length: 15
V: TRBV6-1
size: .
D: TRBD1
CDR3: CASSERQGAHYEQYF
DNA: TGTGCCAGCAGTGAAAGACAGGGGGCTCACTACGAGCAGTACTTC

J: TRBJ2-5
length: 14
V: TRBV5-4
size: .
D: .
CDR3: CATHRVGRQETQYF
DNA: TGTGCCACTCACAGGGTCGGGCGACAAGAGACCCAGTACTTC

J: TRBJ2-7
length: 16
V: TRBV25-1
size: .
D: TRBD2
CDR3: CASSEYYGGESYEQYF
DNA: TGTGCCAGCAGTGAATATTACGGGGGGGAATCCTACGAGCAGTACTTC

J: TRBJ2-1
length: 15
V: TRBV5-1
size: .
D: TRBD2
CDR3: CASSPGTSSYNEQFF
DNA: TGCGCCAGCAGCCCGGGGACTAGCTCCTACAATGAGCAGTTCTTC

J: TRBJ1-1
length: 13
V: TRBV6-5
size: few
D: .
CDR3: CASRIHRNTEAFF
DNA: TGTGCCAGCAGGATCCATAGGAACACTGAAGCTTTCTTT

J: TRBJ2-1
length: 15
V: TRBV6-1
size: .
D: TRBD2
CDR3: CASSFLAGGDNEQFF
DNA: TGTGCCAGCAGTTTCCTAGCGGGGGGTGACAATGAGCAGTTCTTC

J: TRBJ1-1
length: 13
V: TRBV19
size: .
D: TRBD1
CDR3: CASSRQGAAEAFF
DNA: TGTGCCAGTAGTCGACAGGGGGCGGCTGAAGCTTTCTTT

J: TRBJ2-5
length: 14
V: TRBV11-2
size: .
D: .
CDR3: CASSSRGAGETQYF
DNA: TGTGCCAGCAGCTCCCGGGGGGCCGGGGAGACCCAGTACTTC